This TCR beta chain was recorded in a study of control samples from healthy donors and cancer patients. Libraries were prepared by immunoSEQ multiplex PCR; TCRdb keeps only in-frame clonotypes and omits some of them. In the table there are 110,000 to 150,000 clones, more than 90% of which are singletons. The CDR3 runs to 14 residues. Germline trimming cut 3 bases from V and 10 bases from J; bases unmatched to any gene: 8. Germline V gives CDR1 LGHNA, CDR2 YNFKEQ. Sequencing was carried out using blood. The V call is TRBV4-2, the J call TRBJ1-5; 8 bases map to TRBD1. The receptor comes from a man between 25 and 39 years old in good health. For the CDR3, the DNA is TGTGCCAGCAGCCAGGACAGGGCTTCCAGCCCCCAGCATTTT. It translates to CASSQDRASSPQHF.